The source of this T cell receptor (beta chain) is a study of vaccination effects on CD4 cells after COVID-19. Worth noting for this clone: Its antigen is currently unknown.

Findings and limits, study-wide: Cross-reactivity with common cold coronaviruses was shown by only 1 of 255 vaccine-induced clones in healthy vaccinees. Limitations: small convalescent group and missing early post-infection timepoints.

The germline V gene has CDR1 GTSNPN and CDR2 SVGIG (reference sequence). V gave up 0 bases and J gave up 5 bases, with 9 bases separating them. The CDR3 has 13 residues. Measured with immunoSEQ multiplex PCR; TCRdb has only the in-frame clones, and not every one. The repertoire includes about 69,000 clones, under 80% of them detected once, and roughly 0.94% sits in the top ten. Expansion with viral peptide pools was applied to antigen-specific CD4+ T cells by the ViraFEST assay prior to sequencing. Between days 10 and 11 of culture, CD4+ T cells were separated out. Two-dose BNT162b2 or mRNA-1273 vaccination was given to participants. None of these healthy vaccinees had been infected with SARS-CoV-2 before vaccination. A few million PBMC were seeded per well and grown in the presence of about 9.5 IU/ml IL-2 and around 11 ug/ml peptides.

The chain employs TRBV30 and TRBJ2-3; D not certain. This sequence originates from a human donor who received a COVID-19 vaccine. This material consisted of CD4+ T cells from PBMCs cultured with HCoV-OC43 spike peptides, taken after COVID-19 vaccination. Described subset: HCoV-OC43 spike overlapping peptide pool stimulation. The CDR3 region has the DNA TGTGCCTGGAGTGTACCCTTACGAGATACGCAGTATTTT. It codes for CAWSVPLRDTQYF.